This section outlines one T cell receptor (beta chain) sequence together with its context. The antigen it binds to is not known. No base quality values were provided; no much bigger clone lies one nucleotide off. The cohort consisted of approximately 690 healthy bone marrow donors. All cohort members were sampled while nominally healthy, although unrecorded immune exposures were likely present. The donor was CMV seropositive and was included in the group of some 290 seropositive cohort members. Each donor provided a peripheral blood sample, and peripheral blood mononuclear cells were used for TCR beta sequencing. Genomic DNA extraction from the blood cell samples was performed with the Qiagen DNeasy Blood Extraction Kit. The library was obtained by the immunoSEQ multiplex PCR assay. For the multiplex PCR, a mixture combining 60 forward primers for TCR Vbeta segments and 13 reverse primers for TCR Jbeta segments was used. Amplification of the CDR3 region of rearranged TCR beta genes was performed with a multiplex PCR assay on genomic DNA. The amplified TCR beta libraries were sequenced on the Illumina HiSeq System as 87-base-pair reads. The study's own analysis went as follows. In a later analysis, roughly 80 million unique TCR beta chains were counted across the 650 to 700 repertoires, and approximately 9.9 million of these chains were shared by at least two donors. Raw reads were error-corrected and collapsed into unique sequences with a nearest-neighbor algorithm that merged closely related sequences to remove PCR and sequencing errors. To assign V, D and J gene segments, CDR3 sequences were aligned to IMGT reference sequences. For a sequence to be retained, a match of at least six nucleotides was required to both a V gene segment and a J gene segment. Rearrangements were classified as productive when the CDR3 lacked stop codons and remained in frame with V and J, and all other rearrangements were classified as non-productive. CDR3 was defined by IMGT convention, running from the second conserved V-encoded cysteine to the conserved J-encoded phenylalanine. Sequences without an unambiguous match to a single V gene segment were excluded from the earlier analysis of several hundred of the donors. In an earlier analysis of several hundred of the donors, a V segment was called functional when productive rearrangements were above 56.7%, and segregating when the standard deviation between donors exceeded 5%. A statistical classification framework was built to diagnose cytomegalovirus status from the catalog of TCR beta chain sequences. A later analysis assigned V and J genes by comparing TCR nucleotide sequences with IMGT/GENE-DB human TR gene sequences. The TCRdist pipeline was used in a later analysis to assign CDR3 sequences and most-parsimonious VDJ recombination scenarios. In a later analysis, each TCR beta chain was defined by its CDR3 amino acid sequence together with its V-gene family, and reads lacking a unique V-gene family were excluded. A later analysis removed 592 highly shared, low-generation-probability nucleotide sequences to deal with suspected cross-contamination and a sequencing artifact. A later analysis calculated a clonal expansion index for each public chain from normalized within-repertoire ranks of inferred template counts. In a later analysis, generation probabilities were computed using a VDJ recombination model fitted to out-of-frame rearrangements, and the results were checked against IGoR. Hypergeometric tests were used in a later analysis to score TCR-TCR, TCR-HLA and TCR-CMV co-occurrence, with a repertoire-size bias correction applied to the TCR pairs. To estimate false discovery rates, a later analysis permuted the HLA or CMV assignments 20 times. In a later analysis, co-occurring TCRs were grouped using DBSCAN, and TCRdist sequence similarity was added for clustering within HLA-allele-positive subsets. Repertoires with fewer than 30,000 or more than 120,000 public chains, plus five repertoires with anomalous nucleotide sharing, were excluded from co-occurrence clustering. TCRdb took this table from immuneACCESS and kept in-frame rearrangements with V and J called. Such tables lack part of the clones; where checked against another copy, unresolved V genes explain under half of the gap, and the rest is unexplained. V and J calls and clone size are given by that table; D and trimming were obtained from the DNA. The sample table shows 150,000 to 200,000 clones, and about 81% are seen once. Together, the top ten hold 2.5% to 3% of the sample.

This entry comes from a study of cytomegalovirus exposure and HLA in healthy donors (dated by TCRdb to about 2017). Looking at the study overall: An earlier analysis of several hundred of the donors reported about 250 Gb of sequence data and about 100 million unique TCR beta sequences from around 200 million T cells. To predict cytomegalovirus infection status, the study brought together high-throughput TCR immunosequencing, statistical association of individual TCRs with disease status, and machine learning. Of the 300 to 400 genotyped donors, about 80% fell in the genetic ancestry cluster associated with self-reported Caucasian donors. The aim of the study was to test whether cataloging public T cell receptors could identify signatures of past pathogen exposure. Using immunosequencing, the study profiled T cell repertoires from 640 or so subjects and related those repertoires to cytomegalovirus serostatus. Roughly 290 gigabases of sequencing data and 91 million or so unique TCR sequences made up an early release that covered approximately 650 HLA-typed donors. A later genetic analysis took genome-wide SNP genotypes for about three fifths of the 666 donors and used that subset as a discovery cohort. Every repertoire in the discovery cohort had been generated on one and the same sequencing platform. Donor age, sex, ethnicity and CMV serostatus were collected together with the repertoire data. A later analysis re-examined previously published TCR beta repertoires from around 670 donors and added high-resolution HLA genotyping to investigate patterns of TCR occurrence. About 5 DR-DQ haplotypes were handled as single units for association and clustering, since linkage in the cohort was strong. Class I and class II HLA loci were covered by the typing at four-digit resolution. Rather than drawing on any new phenotypic data, the later analysis identified candidate immune exposures from TCR beta sequences and the way those sequences occurred across donors. The number of typed donors differed by locus: about 620-640 for A, B, C, DRB1 and DQB1; 522 for DQA1; around 610 for DPA1; and 400 to 480 for DPB1. On average, around 240,000 unique TCR beta nucleotide sequences were sequenced per donor among 398 genotyped donors of the cohort, with 15% to 20% of those sequences being non-productive. In an earlier analysis of around 540 of the donors, high-throughput TCR beta sequencing was used to judge whether each TCR beta V gene segment behaved as functional or pseudogenic. In addition to the first cohort of roughly 670 subjects, a separate validation cohort of about 120 different subjects was used.

The CDR3 spans 16 residues, from the cysteine through the phenylalanine. CDR3 DNA only is kept here, 48 bases in frame from base 1. The germline V gene sets CDR1 to SGHRS and CDR2 to YFSETQ. V loses 0 bases of germline sequence and J loses 2 bases, and the interval between the two ends is 9 bases. Study-wide conclusions, independent of this receptor: The authors suggested that the approach could potentially be extended to other disease states and immunological phenotypes. Several of the top co-occurrence clusters appeared to be linked to parvovirus B19, influenza, CMV and Epstein-Barr virus, according to a later analysis. Because the 87-base-pair reads could not distinguish some IMGT-functional V segments, including TRBV6-2 and TRBV6-3, those segments were excluded. Seventeen rarely observed V segments, including chromosome 9 orphons, were excluded from the earlier analysis of approximately 500 of the donors because counts were too low. An earlier analysis of approximately 600 of the donors showed that most TCR beta V segments appeared in productive rearrangements either about 87% or about 30% of the time, which broadly matched IMGT annotations. A further reported finding was that TCR beta sequences accurately predicted the HLA-A and HLA-B alleles for most subjects in the first cohort. Correlated functional status among segregating V segments might reflect linkage disequilibrium, but an unknown experimental factor could not be ruled out. Cytomegalovirus status was reported to be diagnosed by the classifier with high specificity and sensitivity in both the original and validation cohorts. At a false discovery rate of 0.05, a later analysis linked 16,951 TCR beta sequences to specific HLA alleles. While some public TCRs were present in many individuals, most TCR sequences turned up only very rarely across donors. In a later analysis, TCR association rates were found to vary across HLA loci, with the most associated TCRs seen for DRB1 alleles and the fewest for HLA-C alleles. When HLA alleles, especially DR and DQ, strongly co-occurred, TCR associations were difficult to assign to individual alleles. Compared with equally common non-associated chains, HLA-associated TCR beta chains in a later analysis were more clonally expanded and had lower generation probabilities. Because HLA typing was missing for some donors at each locus, association tests included only the typed subset. In vitro tests confirmed that a few of the cytomegalovirus-associated TCR beta chains recognize cytomegalovirus antigens. In a later genetic analysis, a missense DCLRE1C variant was associated with V-gene and J-gene trimming of TCR beta chains, and the association was replicated in an independent cohort. The study gave a list of around 170 TCR beta chains associated with cytomegalovirus. According to a later analysis, most CMV-associated TCR beta chains appeared to be HLA-restricted, and the HLA associations seemed to be driven largely by CMV exposure. In this cohort, only TCR beta chains were sequenced, and detectable features were limited by the absence of alpha or paired-chain data. Presence/absence analyses assumed roughly uniform sequencing depth across donors, an assumption that may not hold. A group of highly shared sequence variants was considered likely to be a technical artifact of the sequencing pipeline. A later genetic analysis reported fewer N-insertions in productive TCRs among donors in an Asian-associated ancestry cluster than the roughly 690-donor mean. The only immune exposure information available for the cohort was CMV serostatus.

The specimen was PBMCs. In this chain, TRBV5-1 is recombined with TRBJ1-6; a confident D gene designation cannot be given. The receptor comes from a woman between 50 and 59 years old in good health and CMV-seropositive. The sequence in DNA is TGCGCCAGCAGCTTGGCCTCGCGGACCTATAATTCACCCCTCCACTTT. Its protein is CASSLASRTYNSPLHF.